Below, 12 T cell receptor beta chains from the same sample are listed, as sequenced in a study of blood T cell repertoires in COVID-19. Assay used: immunoSEQ multiplex PCR; TCRdb lists only in-frame clones, some missing. The sample consists of around 400,000 clones, over 75% of them appearing once. The sample taken for sequencing was PBMCs or T cells enriched from blood (not recorded which). The receptors come from a woman between 18 and 30 years old who had been exposed to COVID-19.

The genes are TRBV14 and TRBJ1-2; D gene uncertain. The CDR3 runs 15 residues. Germline CDR1 is SGHDN and CDR2 is FVKESK. The ends were cut back, 4 bases at V and 3 bases at J, with 15 bases in the middle. Here the CDR3 DNA reads TGTGCCAGCAGCCCCCAGATGGTCCTTGACTATGGCTACACCTTC. Amino acid sequence: CASSPQMVLDYGYTF.

This clone was observed a few times. This sequence joins TRBV4-3 and TRBJ1-5; the D is unclear. CDR1 LGHNA and CDR2 YSLEER come from the germline V gene. V was cut by 0 bases and J by 9 bases, with 9 bases left in between. This CDR3 contains 13 residues. The CDR3 loop is CASSQDRDRPQHF. CDR3 sequence (DNA): TGCGCCAGCAGCCAAGATCGGGATCGGCCCCAGCATTTT.

The chain is built from TRBV9 and TRBJ2-5; the D gene is possibly TRBD1 (6 bases). Germline V lookup: CDR1 SGDLS, CDR2 YYNGEE. This CDR3 spans 14 amino acids. Trimming took off 0 bases at V and 1 base at J, with 7 bases between the two ends. The CDR3 sequence: CASSVGGGQETQYF. The CDR3 coding sequence is TGTGCCAGCAGCGTAGGAGGGGGCCAAGAGACCCAGTACTTC.

This clone appeared a single time. V and J are TRBV3-1 (or the pseudogene TRBV3-2) and TRBJ2-5; 7 nucleotides agree with TRBD1. After removal of 0 bases from V and 2 bases from J, the junction contained 30 bases not matched to a gene. This CDR3 has 24 residues. Per the germline V gene, CDR1 is LGHDT and CDR2 is YNNKEL (reference sequence). The CDR3: CASSQEMGRDSSSESRTSQETQYF. For the CDR3, the DNA is TGTGCCAGCAGCCAAGAAATGGGCCGGGACAGTTCGTCTGAGAGCCGTACCTCGCAAGAGACCCAGTACTTC.

CDR3 in DNA: TGTGCCAGAAACAAACCCAAACTGACAGGGGACTATGGCTACACCTTC. Protein product: CARNKPKLTGDYGYTF. This chain links TRBV28 with TRBJ1-2; TRBD1 aligns across 8 bases. J gave up 3 bases and V 9 bases, and 15 bases lay outside the gene matches. CDR1 and CDR2 (germline): MDHEN, SYDVKM. The length of the CDR3 is 16 residues.

The J gene is TRBJ1-4, the V gene TRBV4-2; D unclear. The CDR3 covers 14 residues. The V gene lost 1 base and the J gene lost 5 bases, with 8 bases spanning the gap. Germline V gene lookup returns CDR1 LGHNA and CDR2 YNFKEQ. The CDR3 DNA reads TGTGCCAGCAGCCAAGTTGGAGGGAATGAAAAACTGTTTTTT. Its translation: CASSQVGGNEKLFF.

This chain uses TRBV19 with TRBJ1-5, with TRBD1 matching over 9 bases. Germline-derived CDR1 and CDR2 are LNHDA and SQIVND (reference sequence). CDR3 length: 15 residues. V lost 3 bases to trimming and J lost 6 bases; unmatched junction nucleotides: 6. The CDR3 nucleotides are TGTGCCAGTAGTATTTCCGGGACAGGGCTTCAGCCCCAGCATTTT. Translation gives CASSISGTGLQPQHF. Using reference TRBV19 and TRBJ1-5 for the parts outside the CDR3, the full variable domain is DGGITQSPKYLFRKEGQNVTLSCEQNLNHDAMYWYRQDPGQGLRLIYYSQIVNDFQKGDIAEGYSVSREKKESFPLTVTSAQKNPTAFYLCASSISGTGLQPQHFGDGTRLSIL.

The chain uses TRBV7-3 and TRBJ2-1; possibly TRBD1 for D (5 bases). There are 14 residues in the CDR3. Germline-derived CDR1 and CDR2 are SGHTA and FQGTGA. V was pared by 2 bases and J by 7 bases, with 12 bases between. The CDR3, as DNA: TGTGCCAGCAGCTTAGAAGCAGGGTGGAATGAGCAGTTCTTC. Translated: CASSLEAGWNEQFF. Full variable domain (remainder filled in from reference TRBV7-3 and TRBJ2-1): GAGVSQTPSNKVTEKGKYVELRCDPISGHTALYWYRQSLGQGPEFLIYFQGTGAADDSGLPNDRFFAVRPEGSVSTLKIQRTERGDSAVYLCASSLEAGWNEQFFGPGTRLTVL.

The chain recombines TRBV4-1 with TRBJ1-4, with 8 bases fitting TRBD1. The length of the CDR3 is 16 residues. Per the germline V gene, CDR1 is MGHRA and CDR2 is YSYEKL. Trimming at V came to 0 bases and at J to 7 bases, leaving 7 bases not matched to a gene. The CDR3 protein is CASSQDGNRGTEKLFF. The DNA of the CDR3 is TGCGCCAGCAGCCAAGATGGGAACAGGGGGACTGAAAAACTGTTTTTT.

The chain joins TRBV9 to TRBJ2-1, with 9 positions matching TRBD2. Germline V gene lookup returns CDR1 SGDLS and CDR2 YYNGEE. CDR3 length: 17 residues. J lost 0 bases, V lost 0 bases, and 4 bases had no gene match. CDR3 in DNA: TGTGCCAGCAGCGTAGCTCTTAGCGGGAGCTCCTACAATGAGCAGTTCTTC. Protein product: CASSVALSGSSYNEQFF.

The chain has TRBV5-4 and TRBJ2-3; TRBD2 matches 9 bases. The CDR3 extends over 16 amino acids. Trimming cost V 0 bases and J 2 bases; bases outside gene matches: 4. Germline loops: CDR1 SGHNT, CDR2 YYREEE (reference sequence). The CDR3 sequence: CASSLGTSAYTDTQYF. CDR3 nucleotides: TGTGCCAGCAGCTTGGGGACTAGCGCATACACAGATACGCAGTATTTT.

J is TRBJ2-5 and V is TRBV29-1; D possibly corresponds to TRBD2 (6 bases). CDR3 length: 16 residues. Looked up from germline, CDR1 is SQVTM and CDR2 is ANQGSEA. Trimming left V 2 bases short and J 2 bases short, with 18 bases between. DNA of the CDR3: TGCAGCGTTGAATGGCCACGATTGGGACTTCAAGAGACCCAGTACTTC. It yields the protein CSVEWPRLGLQETQYF.